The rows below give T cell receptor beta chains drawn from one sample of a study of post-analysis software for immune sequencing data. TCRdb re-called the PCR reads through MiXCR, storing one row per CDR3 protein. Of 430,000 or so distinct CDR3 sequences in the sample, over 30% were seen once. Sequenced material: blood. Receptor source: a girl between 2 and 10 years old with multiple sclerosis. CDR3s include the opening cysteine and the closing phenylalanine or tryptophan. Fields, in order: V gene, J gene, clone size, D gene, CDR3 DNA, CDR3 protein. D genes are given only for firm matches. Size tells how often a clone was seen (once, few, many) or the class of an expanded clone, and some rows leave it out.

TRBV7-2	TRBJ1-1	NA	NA	TGTGCCAGCTCCACCCAGGGACCCCAAACTGAAGCTTTCTTT	CASSTQGPQTEAFF
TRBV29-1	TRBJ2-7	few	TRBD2	TGCAGCGTTGCTTTGGGAGGCGGGAGAATATCCGAGCAGTACTTC	CSVALGGGRISEQYF
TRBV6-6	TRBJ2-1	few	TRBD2	TGTGCCAGCAGGGATAGCGGGAGAAACAATGAGCAGTTCTTC	CASRDSGRNNEQFF
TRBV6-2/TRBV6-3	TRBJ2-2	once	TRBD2	TGTGCCAGCAGAAAAGGACTAGCGGGAGTTGACACCGGGGAGCTGTTTTTT	CASRKGLAGVDTGELFF
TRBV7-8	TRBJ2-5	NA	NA	TGTGCCAGCAGCTCCCGAGGATTGACAGAGAAACAAGAGACCCAGTACTTC	CASSSRGLTEKQETQYF
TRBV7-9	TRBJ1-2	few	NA	TGTGCCAGCAGCTTAGCGTACAGAAACTATGGCTACACCTTC	CASSLAYRNYGYTF
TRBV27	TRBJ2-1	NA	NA	TGTGCCAGCAGGCAAGCGGAGCGCTCCTACAATGAGCAGTTCTTC	CASRQAERSYNEQFF
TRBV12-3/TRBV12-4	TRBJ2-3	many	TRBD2	TGTGCCAGCAGTTTACTAGCGGGAGTCCCAGATACGCAGTATTTT	CASSLLAGVPDTQYF
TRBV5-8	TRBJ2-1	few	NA	TGTGCCAGCAGCTTGGGGGGACCCCAGAACAATGAGCAGTTCTTC	CASSLGGPQNNEQFF
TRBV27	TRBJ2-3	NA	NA	TGTGCCAGCACCCCGGAGGGCCGGGGCACAGATACGCAGTATTTT	CASTPEGRGTDTQYF
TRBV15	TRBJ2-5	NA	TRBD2	TGTGCCACCAGCAGAGACCTGGGGAGACTAGCGGACCAAGAGACCCAGTACTTC	CATSRDLGRLADQETQYF
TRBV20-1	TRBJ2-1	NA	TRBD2	TGCAGTGCGAAGAAGGCCAGCGGGAGGGGGAGGTACAATGAGCAGTTCTTC	CSAKKASGRGRYNEQFF
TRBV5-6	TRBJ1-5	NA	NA	TGTGCCAGCAGGTCTAACACCTACAATCAGCCCCAGCATTTT	CASRSNTYNQPQHF
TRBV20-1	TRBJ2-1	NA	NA	TGCAGTGCTAGAAGCGAGCGGGCCGCCTACAATGAGCAGTTCTTC	CSARSERAAYNEQFF
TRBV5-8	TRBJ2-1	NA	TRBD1	TGTGCCAGCAGCACCAAGACAGGGTGGTCCTACAATGAGCAGTTCTTC	CASSTKTGWSYNEQFF
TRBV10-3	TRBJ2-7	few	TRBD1	TGTGCCTCCTCACCGGGACAGGGGGCTGGCGAGCAGTACTTC	CASSPGQGAGEQYF
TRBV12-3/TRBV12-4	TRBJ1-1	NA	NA	TGTGCCAGCAGTTCTCGGCTCGGCCGCCAGGCTTTCTTT	CASSSRLGRQAFF
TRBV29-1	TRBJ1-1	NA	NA	TGCAGCGTTGAGTACAGTCTGGGGACTGAAGCTTTCTTT	CSVEYSLGTEAFF
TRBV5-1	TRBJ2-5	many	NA	TGTGCCAGCAGCTTAGCGGAAGAGACCCAGTACTTC	CASSLAEETQYF
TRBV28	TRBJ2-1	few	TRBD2	TGTGCCAGCAGTTTCCCTTCAGCGGGAGGCCTCCCTTACAATGAGCAGTTCTTC	CASSFPSAGGLPYNEQFF
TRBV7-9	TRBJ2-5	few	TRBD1	TGTGCCAGCAGCCCCCCAGGGGGTAGGTTGAGAGAGACCCAGTACTTC	CASSPPGGRLRETQYF
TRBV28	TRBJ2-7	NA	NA	TGTGCCAGCACAAACTCTCAGACGTACGAGCAGTACTTC	CASTNSQTYEQYF
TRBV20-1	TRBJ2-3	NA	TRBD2	TGCAGTGCTAGCGGCGGGAGGATTGTTACGCAGTATTTT	CSASGGRIVTQYF
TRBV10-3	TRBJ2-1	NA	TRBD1	TGTGCCATCGGGACAGGGGGTATGGATGAGCAGTTCTTC	CAIGTGGMDEQFF
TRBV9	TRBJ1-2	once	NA	TGTGCCAGCAGCCCCGAGGGGGGATTCAACTATGGCTACACCTTC	CASSPEGGFNYGYTF
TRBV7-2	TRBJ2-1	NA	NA	TGTGCCAGCAGCTTAGAGGCGGAGTTGCAGTTCTTC	CASSLEAELQFF
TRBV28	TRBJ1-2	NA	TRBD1	TGTGCCAGCAGTGCAACGGGACAGGGAGGCTATGGCTACACCTTC	CASSATGQGGYGYTF
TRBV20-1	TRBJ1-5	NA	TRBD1	TGCAGTGCTAGACGACAGGGGAATCAGCCCCAGCATTTT	CSARRQGNQPQHF
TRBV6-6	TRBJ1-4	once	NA	TGTGCCAGCAGAGAGCCCTCAACTAATGAAAAACTGTTTTTT	CASREPSTNEKLFF
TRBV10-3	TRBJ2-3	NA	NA	TGTGCCATCAGTGAGCCTAACACAGATACGCAGTATTTT	CAISEPNTDTQYF
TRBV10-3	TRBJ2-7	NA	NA	TGTGCCATCAGTGAGTCGAGCAGTACCTACGAGCAGTACTTC	CAISESSSTYEQYF
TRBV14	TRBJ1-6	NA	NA	TGTGCCAGCAGCCCCCCGGGACAATATAATTCACCCCTCCACTTT	CASSPPGQYNSPLHF
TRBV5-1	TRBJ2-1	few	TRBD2	TGCGCCAGCAGGCGGGGGGAGGGCCTTGCCAGCAACACTGAGCAGTTCTTC	CASRRGEGLASNTEQFF
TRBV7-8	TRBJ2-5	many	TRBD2	TGTGCCAGCAGCTTAGGGACTAGCGGAATGAGACAGTACTTC	CASSLGTSGMRQYF
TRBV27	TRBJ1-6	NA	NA	TGTGCCAGCAGTTTATATAGGGGCCGGAGCTCCTATAATTCACCCCTCCACTTT	CASSLYRGRSSYNSPLHF
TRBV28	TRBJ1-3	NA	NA	TGTGCCAGCAGTTCTCCGGGACAACAATCTGGAAACACCATATATTTT	CASSSPGQQSGNTIYF
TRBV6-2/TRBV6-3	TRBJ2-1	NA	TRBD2	TGTGCCAGCAGGGGCCGGCGGGAGGGCGGTGAGCAGTTCTTC	CASRGRREGGEQFF
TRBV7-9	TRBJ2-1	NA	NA	TGTGCCAGCAGCTCGAACCCGGGGCGAGAAGAGCAGTTCTTC	CASSSNPGREEQFF
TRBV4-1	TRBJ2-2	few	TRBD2	TGCGCCAGCAGCCAAGTACTAGCGGGATTGAACACCGGGGAGCTGTTTTTT	CASSQVLAGLNTGELFF
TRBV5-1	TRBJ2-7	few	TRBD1	TGCGCCAGCAGCTTTAGACAGGGCGGGCTCGAGCAGTACTTC	CASSFRQGGLEQYF
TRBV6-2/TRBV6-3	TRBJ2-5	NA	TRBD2	TGTGCCAGTAGTCCGCCGACTAGCGGGAGAGAGACCCAGTACTTC	CASSPPTSGRETQYF
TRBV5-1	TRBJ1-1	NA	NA	TGCGCCAGCAGCCTAGGCCGAACGGAGACTGAAGCTTTCTTT	CASSLGRTETEAFF
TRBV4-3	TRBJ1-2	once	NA	TGCGCCAGCAGCCAAGATGTACAGGTTAACTATGACTACACCTTC	CASSQDVQVNYDYTF
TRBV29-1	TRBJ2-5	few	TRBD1	TGCAGCGTTGAAAGACAGGGATTGGGAGAGACCCAGTACTTC	CSVERQGLGETQYF
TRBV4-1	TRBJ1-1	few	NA	TGCGCCAGCAGCCAAGGGGTACAGGGTAACACTGAAGCTTTCTTT	CASSQGVQGNTEAFF
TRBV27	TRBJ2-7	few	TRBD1	TGTGCCAGCAGTTTTGGGGACAGCCACTACGAGCAGTACTTC	CASSFGDSHYEQYF
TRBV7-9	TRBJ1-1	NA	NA	TGTGCCAGCAGTGGGCCCGGTGGGACTGAAGCTTTCTTT	CASSGPGGTEAFF
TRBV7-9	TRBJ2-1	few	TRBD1	TGTGCCAGCAGCTCACAGGGGGCTGATATTAATGAGCAGTTCTTC	CASSSQGADINEQFF
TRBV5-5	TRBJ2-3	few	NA	TGTGCCAGCAGCTTGTCACTGCGGAGAAACACAGATACGCAGTATTTT	CASSLSLRRNTDTQYF
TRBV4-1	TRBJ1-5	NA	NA	TGCGCCAGTAGCAGGGGTTGGAGACAGCCCCAGCATTTT	CASSRGWRQPQHF
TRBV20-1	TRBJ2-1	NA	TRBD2	TGCAGTGCTAAACTCCTACCCCTAGCGGGAGGACCGATGGAGCAGTTCTTC	CSAKLLPLAGGPMEQFF
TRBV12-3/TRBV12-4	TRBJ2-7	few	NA	TGTGCCAGCAGTTTTGACAGAAGAGACTACGAGCAGTACTTC	CASSFDRRDYEQYF